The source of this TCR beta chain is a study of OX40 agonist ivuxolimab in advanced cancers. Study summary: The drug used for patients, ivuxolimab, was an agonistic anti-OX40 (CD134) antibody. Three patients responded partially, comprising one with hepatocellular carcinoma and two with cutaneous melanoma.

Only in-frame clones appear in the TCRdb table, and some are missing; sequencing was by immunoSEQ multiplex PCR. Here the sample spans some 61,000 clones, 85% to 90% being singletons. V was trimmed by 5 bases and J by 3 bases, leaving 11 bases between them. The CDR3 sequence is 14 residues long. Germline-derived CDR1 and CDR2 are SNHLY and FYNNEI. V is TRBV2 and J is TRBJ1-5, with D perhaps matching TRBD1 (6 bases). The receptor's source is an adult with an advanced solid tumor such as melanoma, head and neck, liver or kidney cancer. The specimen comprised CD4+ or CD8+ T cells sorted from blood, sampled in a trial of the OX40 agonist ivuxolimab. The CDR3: CASSKDRINQPQHF. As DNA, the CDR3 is TGTGCCAGCAGTAAAGACAGGATCAATCAGCCCCAGCATTTT.